These T cell receptor beta chains were read from a single sample in a study of cytomegalovirus exposure and HLA in healthy donors. Clones were read by immunoSEQ multiplex PCR, and TCRdb kept only the in-frame ones, dropping some. The profile shows approximately 180,000 clones, roughly 86% of them singletons. Sample: PBMCs. Every receptor here comes from a woman under 30 in good health and CMV-seronegative. The CDR3 runs from the conserved cysteine through the conserved F or W. The D gene is left open where the match is weak. Size is stated for part of the rows, as once, few or many counts, or as a class when the clone is expanded.

V gene: TRBV11-3; clone size: once; D gene: TRBD2; J gene: TRBJ2-1; CDR3 protein: CASSSWTSGSGYNEQFF; CDR3 DNA: TGTGCCAGCAGCTCTTGGACTAGCGGGAGCGGTTACAATGAGCAGTTCTTC
V gene: TRBV19; clone size: once; D gene: .; J gene: TRBJ1-1; CDR3 protein: CASNQGNTEAFF; CDR3 DNA: TGTGCCAGTAATCAGGGGAACACTGAAGCTTTCTTT
V gene: TRBV5-4; clone size: .; D gene: TRBD1; J gene: TRBJ1-1; CDR3 protein: CASSPTTGTGAGGMNTEAFF; CDR3 DNA: TGTGCCAGCAGCCCCACTACCGGGACAGGGGCCGGGGGGATGAACACTGAAGCTTTCTTT
V gene: TRBV5-4; clone size: .; D gene: TRBD1; J gene: TRBJ1-2; CDR3 protein: CASRGHLRGPGYTF; CDR3 DNA: TGTGCCAGCCGCGGCCACCTCAGGGGGCCTGGCTACACCTTC
V gene: TRBV28; clone size: .; D gene: .; J gene: TRBJ2-3; CDR3 protein: CASTGTGVTDTQYF; CDR3 DNA: TGTGCCAGCACCGGGACGGGGGTCACAGATACGCAGTATTTT
V gene: TRBV7-9; clone size: few; D gene: TRBD1; J gene: TRBJ1-1; CDR3 protein: CSSSSMGGSGQGIDTEAFF; CDR3 DNA: TGTTCCAGCAGCTCCATGGGGGGGTCGGGACAGGGAATAGACACTGAAGCTTTCTTT
V gene: TRBV27; clone size: .; D gene: TRBD2; J gene: TRBJ2-2; CDR3 protein: CASSTLAGGPSGELFF; CDR3 DNA: TGTGCCAGCAGTACACTAGCGGGAGGGCCGTCCGGGGAGCTGTTTTTT
V gene: TRBV7-9; clone size: .; D gene: .; J gene: TRBJ2-3; CDR3 protein: CSSSLARLNTDTQYF; CDR3 DNA: TGTTCCAGCAGCTTGGCCCGCCTTAACACAGATACGCAGTATTTT
V gene: TRBV10-3; clone size: .; D gene: .; J gene: TRBJ1-2; CDR3 protein: CAIAEVGYGYTF; CDR3 DNA: TGTGCCATCGCGGAGGTAGGCTATGGCTACACCTTC
V gene: TRBV18; clone size: .; D gene: TRBD1; J gene: TRBJ2-7; CDR3 protein: CASSPRDSVYEQYF; CDR3 DNA: TGTGCCAGCTCACCAAGGGACAGCGTCTACGAGCAGTACTTC
V gene: TRBV6-1; clone size: once; D gene: TRBD1; J gene: TRBJ2-2; CDR3 protein: CASSRTGKIAGELFF; CDR3 DNA: TGTGCCAGCAGCCGGACAGGGAAAATAGCCGGGGAGCTGTTTTTT
V gene: TRBV18; clone size: .; D gene: .; J gene: TRBJ2-7; CDR3 protein: CASSPLTRDTPYEQYF; CDR3 DNA: TGTGCCAGCTCACCGCTCACCCGGGACACACCTTACGAGCAGTACTTC
V gene: TRBV2; clone size: .; D gene: TRBD1; J gene: TRBJ2-2; CDR3 protein: CASYHRGPRGELFF; CDR3 DNA: TGTGCCAGCTATCACAGGGGTCCAAGGGGGGAGCTGTTTTTT
V gene: TRBV7-2; clone size: .; D gene: .; J gene: TRBJ2-3; CDR3 protein: CASSLRATVTRDTQYF; CDR3 DNA: TGTGCCAGCAGCTTAAGGGCAACAGTGACTAGGGATACGCAGTATTTT
V gene: TRBV10-3; clone size: .; D gene: TRBD2; J gene: TRBJ2-7; CDR3 protein: CAISGGTGSYEQYF; CDR3 DNA: TGTGCCATCAGCGGGGGGACCGGGTCCTACGAGCAGTACTTC
V gene: TRBV6-5; clone size: .; D gene: .; J gene: TRBJ1-1; CDR3 protein: CASSYQSGTEAFF; CDR3 DNA: TGTGCCAGCAGTTATCAGTCGGGGACTGAAGCTTTCTTT
V gene: TRBV6-6; clone size: .; D gene: .; J gene: TRBJ2-7; CDR3 protein: CASSRGGTGAYEQYF; CDR3 DNA: TGTGCCAGCAGTCGAGGCGGGACGGGAGCCTACGAGCAGTACTTC
V gene: TRBV5-1; clone size: .; D gene: .; J gene: TRBJ1-2; CDR3 protein: CASSSRVGAGGYGYTF; CDR3 DNA: TGCGCCAGCAGCTCCCGTGTTGGGGCCGGGGGCTATGGCTACACCTTC
V gene: TRBV18; clone size: .; D gene: TRBD1; J gene: TRBJ1-5; CDR3 protein: CASSPRQGLQPQHF; CDR3 DNA: TGTGCCAGCTCACCCCGACAGGGCCTACAGCCCCAGCATTTT
V gene: TRBV28; clone size: .; D gene: TRBD1; J gene: TRBJ1-1; CDR3 protein: CASSLTGAEAFF; CDR3 DNA: TGTGCCAGCAGTCTTACAGGGGCCGAAGCTTTCTTT
V gene: TRBV4-1; clone size: .; D gene: .; J gene: TRBJ2-7; CDR3 protein: CASSEGRGDYEQYF; CDR3 DNA: TGCGCCAGCAGCGAAGGTAGGGGTGACTACGAGCAGTACTTC
V gene: TRBV5-4; clone size: .; D gene: TRBD2; J gene: TRBJ2-5; CDR3 protein: CASSLASGGQETQYF; CDR3 DNA: TGTGCCAGCAGCTTGGCCAGCGGGGGGCAAGAGACCCAGTACTTC
V gene: TRBV5-6; clone size: .; D gene: TRBD1; J gene: TRBJ2-7; CDR3 protein: CASRGEPGQSYEQYF; CDR3 DNA: TGTGCCAGCAGAGGCGAACCGGGACAGTCCTACGAGCAGTACTTC
V gene: TRBV6-5; clone size: .; D gene: TRBD1; J gene: TRBJ1-6; CDR3 protein: CASRMTGGGRSPLHF; CDR3 DNA: TGTGCCAGCAGAATGACAGGGGGAGGACGGTCACCCCTCCACTTT
V gene: TRBV6-5; clone size: .; D gene: .; J gene: TRBJ1-1; CDR3 protein: CASRPTGWNTEAFF; CDR3 DNA: TGTGCCAGCAGGCCCACGGGGTGGAACACTGAAGCTTTCTTT
V gene: TRBV5-8; clone size: .; D gene: .; J gene: TRBJ2-7; CDR3 protein: CASSPSTGSYEQYF; CDR3 DNA: TGTGCCAGCAGCCCCTCGACAGGCTCCTACGAGCAGTACTTC
V gene: TRBV27; clone size: once; D gene: TRBD1; J gene: TRBJ1-5; CDR3 protein: CASSGTGDQPQHF; CDR3 DNA: TGTGCCAGCAGCGGGACAGGGGACCAGCCCCAGCATTTT
V gene: TRBV5-1; clone size: .; D gene: TRBD1; J gene: TRBJ2-7; CDR3 protein: CASSLGATGGHEQYF; CDR3 DNA: TGCGCCAGCAGCTTGGGTGCGACAGGGGGCCACGAGCAGTACTTC
V gene: TRBV7-6; clone size: .; D gene: TRBD1; J gene: TRBJ2-1; CDR3 protein: CASSTPTQGASYNEQFF; CDR3 DNA: TGTGCCAGCAGCACCCCAACCCAGGGGGCCTCCTACAATGAGCAGTTCTTC
V gene: TRBV7-8; clone size: .; D gene: .; J gene: TRBJ2-7; CDR3 protein: CASSLNPEFSTHEQYF; CDR3 DNA: TGTGCCAGCAGCCTAAACCCGGAGTTCTCAACCCACGAGCAGTACTTC
V gene: TRBV7-9; clone size: .; D gene: TRBD2; J gene: TRBJ2-3; CDR3 protein: CASSPGLAGSTDTQYF; CDR3 DNA: TGTGCCAGCAGCCCGGGACTAGCGGGTAGCACAGATACGCAGTATTTT
V gene: TRBV15; clone size: .; D gene: TRBD2; J gene: TRBJ2-7; CDR3 protein: CATRTTSGGSYEQYF; CDR3 DNA: TGTGCCACCAGAACGACTAGCGGGGGCTCCTACGAGCAGTACTTC
V gene: TRBV19; clone size: .; D gene: .; J gene: TRBJ2-1; CDR3 protein: CASSEPGVSSYNEQFF; CDR3 DNA: TGTGCCAGTAGTGAGCCAGGGGTGAGCTCCTACAATGAGCAGTTCTTC
V gene: TRBV11-3; clone size: .; D gene: TRBD2; J gene: TRBJ2-7; CDR3 protein: CASSLAGTSGNEQYF; CDR3 DNA: TGTGCCAGCAGCTTAGCTGGCACTAGCGGGAACGAGCAGTACTTC
V gene: TRBV6-5; clone size: .; D gene: .; J gene: TRBJ1-5; CDR3 protein: CASSAITGNNQPQHF; CDR3 DNA: TGTGCCAGCAGTGCAATTACAGGGAACAATCAGCCCCAGCATTTT
V gene: TRBV5-1; clone size: few; D gene: .; J gene: TRBJ1-1; CDR3 protein: CASSLDMNTEAFF; CDR3 DNA: TGCGCCAGCAGCTTGGATATGAACACTGAAGCTTTCTTT
V gene: TRBV25-1; clone size: .; D gene: .; J gene: TRBJ1-6; CDR3 protein: CATAGETYNSPLHF; CDR3 DNA: TGTGCCACCGCCGGGGAGACATATAATTCACCCCTCCACTTT
V gene: TRBV5-1; clone size: .; D gene: TRBD1; J gene: TRBJ2-2; CDR3 protein: CASSFSQGVSTGELFF; CDR3 DNA: TGCGCCAGCAGCTTCTCTCAGGGGGTGAGCACCGGGGAGCTGTTTTTT
V gene: TRBV5-1; clone size: .; D gene: TRBD2; J gene: TRBJ2-2; CDR3 protein: CASKRTSGTNTGELFF; CDR3 DNA: TGCGCCAGCAAGAGGACTAGCGGGACGAACACCGGGGAGCTGTTTTTT
V gene: TRBV4-1; clone size: .; D gene: .; J gene: TRBJ2-1; CDR3 protein: CASSETFSYNEQFF; CDR3 DNA: TGCGCCAGCAGCGAAACATTCTCCTACAATGAGCAGTTCTTC
V gene: TRBV5-4; clone size: .; D gene: TRBD2; J gene: TRBJ2-7; CDR3 protein: CASSFSGGGYEQYF; CDR3 DNA: TGTGCCAGCAGCTTTAGCGGGGGAGGCTACGAGCAGTACTTC
V gene: TRBV5-4; clone size: .; D gene: .; J gene: TRBJ2-1; CDR3 protein: CASSLALGRDEQFF; CDR3 DNA: TGTGCCAGCAGCTTGGCTCTCGGCCGGGATGAGCAGTTCTTC
V gene: TRBV30; clone size: .; D gene: TRBD1; J gene: TRBJ1-3; CDR3 protein: CAWSTDRGGNTIYF; CDR3 DNA: TGTGCCTGGAGTACCGACAGGGGTGGAAACACCATATATTTT
V gene: TRBV7-9; clone size: .; D gene: TRBD2; J gene: TRBJ2-5; CDR3 protein: CASSLGTSGTQETQYF; CDR3 DNA: TGTGCCAGCAGCTTAGGGACTAGCGGCACTCAAGAGACCCAGTACTTC
V gene: TRBV7-2; clone size: .; D gene: TRBD2; J gene: TRBJ2-3; CDR3 protein: CASSFRLAGSTDTQYF; CDR3 DNA: TGTGCCAGCAGCTTTCGTCTAGCGGGAAGCACAGATACGCAGTATTTT
V gene: TRBV6-5; clone size: .; D gene: TRBD2; J gene: TRBJ2-7; CDR3 protein: CASSYSSSGSRYEQYF; CDR3 DNA: TGTGCCAGCAGTTACTCGAGTAGCGGGAGTCGCTACGAGCAGTACTTC
V gene: TRBV11-2; clone size: once; D gene: TRBD1; J gene: TRBJ2-3; CDR3 protein: CASSLRGTGVTPSTDTQYF; CDR3 DNA: TGTGCCAGCAGCTTAAGGGGAACAGGGGTTACTCCTAGCACAGATACGCAGTATTTT
V gene: TRBV6-5; clone size: once; D gene: .; J gene: TRBJ1-6; CDR3 protein: CASSSGVEREQPLHF; CDR3 DNA: TGTGCCAGCAGTTCAGGGGTCGAAAGGGAGCAGCCCCTCCACTTT
V gene: TRBV9; clone size: .; D gene: .; J gene: TRBJ2-1; CDR3 protein: CASSVGVYNEQFF; CDR3 DNA: TGTGCCAGCAGCGTCGGAGTGTACAATGAGCAGTTCTTC
V gene: TRBV19; clone size: .; D gene: TRBD1; J gene: TRBJ1-5; CDR3 protein: CASSDPTGVHQPQHF; CDR3 DNA: TGTGCCAGTAGTGACCCCACAGGGGTACATCAGCCCCAGCATTTT
V gene: TRBV11-2; clone size: .; D gene: .; J gene: TRBJ2-2; CDR3 protein: CASSSSGSPHGELFF; CDR3 DNA: TGTGCCAGCAGCTCCTCAGGGTCCCCCCACGGGGAGCTGTTTTTT